Below, 21 T cell receptor beta chains from the same sample are listed, as sequenced in a study of graft-versus-host responses after intestinal transplantation. Their target antigens are unknown. TCRdb keeps only in-frame clones here, not all; method: immunoSEQ multiplex PCR. The table includes 85,000 to 90,000 clones, around four fifths detected once. Sequenced here: unstimulated CD8+ T cells sorted from spleen or lymph node cells, sampled before intestinal transplant. The receptors stem from a human donor who received an intestinal transplant.

V is TRBV10-3 and J is TRBJ2-7, with TRBD2 matching 10 bases. The germline gives CDR1 ENHRY, CDR2 SYGVKD. The CDR3 consists of 15 residues. After removal of 7 bases from V and 1 base from J, the junction contained 7 bases not matched to a gene. The CDR3 reads CAIKATAGGSYEQYF. Here the CDR3 DNA reads TGTGCCATCAAAGCGACAGCGGGAGGGTCCTACGAGCAGTACTTC.

The rearrangement uses TRBV6-5 and TRBJ1-4, with D unresolved. Deletions cut 5 bases from V and 8 bases from J, with 6 bases between. The CDR3 totals 11 residues. The germline gives CDR1 MNHEY, CDR2 SVGAGI. The CDR3 DNA is TGTGCCAGCAGTATGGGGGAAAAACTGTTTTTT. It encodes CASSMGEKLFF.

CDR3 region: CASSRASASYEQYF. For the CDR3, the DNA is TGTGCCAGCAGCCGGGCTAGCGCATCCTACGAGCAGTACTTC. This sequence joins TRBV4-2 and TRBJ2-7, with a possible D match to TRBD2 (6 bases). CDR1 LGHNA and CDR2 YNFKEQ come from the germline V gene. The germline V and J ends were trimmed by 4 bases and 1 base, with 11 bases remaining between them. This CDR3 spans 14 amino acids.

The chain combines TRBV7-6 with TRBJ2-5; possible D gene TRBD2, 7 bases. Germline V gene data show CDR1 as SGHVS and CDR2 as FNYEAQ. V lost 1 base and J 5 bases, leaving 14 bases between the germline ends. This CDR3 has 15 residues. The CDR3 bases are TGTGCCAGCAGCTTAGTTGGGGGGGCCGGCGAGACCCAGTACTTC. Protein product: CASSLVGGAGETQYF. The entire variable domain, with the rest obtained from reference TRBV7-6 and TRBJ2-5, is as follows: GAGVSQSPRYKVTKRGQDVALRCDPISGHVSLYWYRQALGQGPEFLTYFNYEAQQDKSGLPNDRFSAERPEGSISTLTIQRTEQRDSAMYRCASSLVGGAGETQYFGPGTRLLVL.

The rearrangement links TRBV27 to TRBJ1-5; 9 bases align to TRBD1. Trimming removed 5 bases from V and 0 bases from J; junction bases left unmatched: 11. The germline V gene encodes CDR1 MNHEY and CDR2 SMNVEV (reference sequence). The CDR3 is made up of 18 amino acids. Here the CDR3 reads CASSPGQGRGYSNQPQHF. As DNA, the CDR3 is TGTGCCAGCAGTCCCGGACAGGGGAGGGGATATAGCAATCAGCCCCAGCATTTT.

The V call is TRBV6-1, the J call TRBJ2-1; 7 positions match TRBD2. Germline V gene lookup returns CDR1 MNHNS and CDR2 SASEGT. The CDR3 spans 15 residues. V was clipped by 3 bases and J by 8 bases; unmatched bases: 10. CDR3 loop: CASSDLERGGDEQFF. CDR3 DNA sequence: TGTGCCAGCAGTGATCTGGAGCGGGGTGGTGATGAGCAGTTCTTC.

The chain recombines TRBV7-3 with TRBJ2-1, with TRBD2 matching over 7 bases. This CDR3 spans 16 amino acids. Germline CDR1 reads SGHTA; CDR2 reads FQGTGA. The V gene end was trimmed by 5 bases and the J gene end by 3 bases; junction bases not matched to a gene: 10. CDR3 in amino acids: CASSPGTMNLYNEQFF. Here the CDR3 DNA reads TGTGCCAGCAGCCCCGGGACTATGAACCTCTACAATGAGCAGTTCTTC.

The V call is TRBV7-9, the J call TRBJ2-5, with a possible D match to TRBD2 (5 bases). V was cut by 3 bases and J by 5 bases, with 13 bases left in between. The germline CDR1 and CDR2 sequences are SEHNR and FQNEAQ (reference sequence). The CDR3 totals 14 residues. The CDR3 protein is CASSLDLARETQYF. In DNA, the CDR3 is TGTGCCAGCAGCTTGGATCTAGCAAGGGAGACCCAGTACTTC.

This clone has only one observation. This chain connects TRBV28 to TRBJ2-5; 9 bases match TRBD1. The J call may be incorrect, as the DNA end agrees better with TRBJ2-7. The CDR3 is 13 residues long. Germline V gene sequence: CDR1 MDHEN, CDR2 SYDVKM. This CDR3 is CASRDRASYEQYF. DNA for the CDR3: TGTGCCAGTCGGGACAGGGCTTCCTACGAGCAGTACTTC.

The chain employs TRBV27 and TRBJ2-7; the D gene could be TRBD1 or TRBD2 (6 bases each). This CDR3 comprises 14 residues. The V end was cut by 0 bases, the J end by 5 bases, with 11 bases between. CDR1 is MNHEY, CDR2 SMNVEV, per germline (reference sequence). For the CDR3, the DNA is TGTGCCAGCAGTTTATCTGTAAGGGGGGACGAGCAGTACTTC. This gives the protein CASSLSVRGDEQYF.

The chain carries TRBV20-1 and TRBJ1-5; D gene ambiguous. V dropped 5 bases and J dropped 6 bases, with 8 bases sitting between them. The germline CDR1 and CDR2 sequences are DFQATT and SNEGSKA (reference sequence). CDR3 length equals 11 residues. The CDR3 bases are TGCAGTGCTGGACTTGGTCAGCCCCAGCATTTT. Its protein is CSAGLGQPQHF.

This clone was found once. V is TRBV4-1 and J is TRBJ2-2, with D unclear. The CDR3 totals 18 residues. The V gene lost 0 bases and the J gene lost 5 bases, with 19 bases spanning the gap. Germline CDR1 MGHRA, CDR2 YSYEKL. CDR3 DNA sequence: TGCGCCAGCAGCCAAGATCTATTAGGCACCGGAGTAACCGGGGAGCTGTTTTTT. Residues: CASSQDLLGTGVTGELFF.

The chain uses TRBV11-2 and TRBJ1-4; D is ambiguous. Per the germline V gene, CDR1 is SGHAT and CDR2 is FQNNGV. Trimming took off 1 base at V and 11 bases at J, with 11 bases between the two ends. The length of the CDR3 is 13 residues. The CDR3 sequence is CASSLVSPLKLFF. The CDR3, as DNA: TGTGCCAGCAGCTTAGTTAGTCCCCTGAAACTGTTTTTT.

About this clone: The limits of the CDR3 on the DNA are not certain, so only TCRdb's listed CDR3 is given. This rearrangement joins TRBV12-2 to TRBJ2-7; the table's D gene call, TRBD1, was not cross checked with the DNA. TRBV12-2 is a recognized pseudogene. The CDR3 adds up to 14 amino acids, both ends counted. The CDR3 reads CASRFGTGSYEQYF.

The rearrangement links TRBV9 to TRBJ1-4, with D possibly TRBD1 on 5 matching bases. Per the germline V gene, CDR1 is SGDLS and CDR2 is YYNGEE. The CDR3 consists of 16 residues. Deletions cut 4 bases from V and 5 bases from J, with 18 bases between. The CDR3 protein is CASSPRGEGLNEKLFF. CDR3 DNA: TGTGCCAGCAGCCCGAGGGGAGAGGGGTTGAATGAAAAACTGTTTTTT.

J is TRBJ2-1 and V is TRBV7-9; TRBD2 agrees at 9 bases. The CDR3 has 14 residues. Germline V lookup: CDR1 SEHNR, CDR2 FQNEAQ (reference sequence). V gave up 5 bases and J gave up 9 bases; unmatched junction bases: 8. The CDR3 region has the DNA TGTGCCAGCAGCGACCCGGGACTAGCCGCTGAGCAGTTCTTC. It specifies CASSDPGLAAEQFF.

The chain recombines TRBV7-6 with TRBJ2-5, with D uncertain. V lost 5 bases, J lost 5 bases, and 6 bases lay in between. Germline CDR1 is SGHVS and CDR2 is FNYEAQ. There are 11 residues in the CDR3. In DNA form, the CDR3 reads TGTGCCAGCAGCCCCGGCGAGACCCAGTACTTC. Residues: CASSPGETQYF.

The V call is TRBV5-6, the J call TRBJ1-2; D possibly corresponds to TRBD1 (5 bases). Per the germline V gene, CDR1 is SGHDT and CDR2 is YYEEEE. With 4 bases removed from V and 6 bases from J, the gap between germline ends came to 19 bases. This CDR3 region has 15 residues. In nucleotides, the CDR3 is TGTGCCAGCAGCATTGTTCCTACGGGACTGAATGGCTACACCTTC. Translated, it gives CASSIVPTGLNGYTF.

This clone showed up just once. This chain connects TRBV5-1 to TRBJ2-2; 8 bases line up with TRBD1. The length of the CDR3 is 15 residues. Germline CDR1 and CDR2: SGHRS and YFSETQ. J gave up 2 bases and V 2 bases, and 2 bases lay outside the gene matches. The DNA of the CDR3 is TGCGCCAGCAGCTTAGACAGGGGTAACACCGGGGAGCTGTTTTTT. It translates to CASSLDRGNTGELFF.

This sequence joins TRBV11-1 and TRBJ1-3; D remains ambiguous. This CDR3 is 17 amino acids long. Germline V gene lookup returns CDR1 SGHAT and CDR2 FQDESV (reference sequence). V gave up 4 bases and J gave up 2 bases, with 18 bases separating them. The CDR3 DNA sequence: TGTGCCAGCAGCTACCCCGGGAGGGAGGGTCCTGGAAACACCATATATTTT. It encodes CASSYPGREGPGNTIYF.

The chain employs TRBV6-6 and TRBJ1-1, with 9 positions matching TRBD1. The germline V gene encodes CDR1 MNHNY and CDR2 SVGAGI (reference sequence). V lost 4 bases to trimming and J lost 0 bases; unmatched junction nucleotides: 0. The CDR3 has 14 residues. CDR3: CASSWDRVNTEAFF. DNA of the CDR3: TGTGCCAGCAGTTGGGACAGGGTGAACACTGAAGCTTTCTTT.